The entry below gives a single TCR beta chain sequence along with its context. Its antigen is undetermined. Germline V gives CDR1 SQVTM, CDR2 ANQGSEA. After removal of 6 bases from V and 4 bases from J, the junction contained 15 bases not matched to a gene. This CDR3 is built from 15 residues. RNA extraction was followed by reverse transcription into cDNA, which acted as the sequencing template. Libraries were prepared by immunoSEQ multiplex PCR; TCRdb keeps only in-frame clonotypes and omits some of them. The repertoire holds about 42,000 clones, with 50% to 70% as singletons. Documented treatment: oral pan-JAK inhibitor, 5-10 mg twice daily. The investigators collected lesional scalp punch biopsies and peripheral blood from alopecia areata patients. The sample belongs to a study of CD8+ T cells in alopecia areata. Whole-study context: For the treated group, dosing was oral tofacitinib at 5 to 10 mg twice daily. By percentage of affected scalp area, the severity of treated patients was scored. Study-level findings and limits: There were also resident alphabeta T cells of normal skin sequenced in scalp samples.

The clonotype was recovered from a human donor with alopecia areata. The sample here was CD8+ T cells sorted from blood, taken at week 4, from a patient treated with tofacitinib. The rearrangement joins TRBV29-1 to TRBJ2-7; 7 bases line up with TRBD1. DNA for the CDR3: TGCAGCGTCGAGGGGTACCGGGACAGCGATTACGAGCAGTACTTC. Translating gives CSVEGYRDSDYEQYF.